One sample yielded the 22 T cell receptor beta chains listed below, sequenced in a study of tumor T cells in aggressive B-cell lymphoma. TCRdb's copy holds only in-frame clones and misses some; the assay was immunoSEQ multiplex PCR. The data contain 3,000 or so clones, roughly 66% of them singletons. What was sequenced was tumor tissue. These receptors came from an adult with diffuse large B cell lymphoma.

The genes are TRBV28 and TRBJ1-4; TRBD1 aligns across 8 bases. The CDR3 has 14 amino acids. Per the germline V gene, CDR1 is MDHEN and CDR2 is SYDVKM. The V gene end was trimmed by 6 bases and the J gene end by 8 bases; junction bases not matched to a gene: 8. The CDR3 nucleotides are TGTGCCAGCAGCCCAGGACAGGGTTACGAAAAACTGTTTTTT. It encodes CASSPGQGYEKLFF.

This rearrangement joins TRBV5-4 to TRBJ2-7; 9 nucleotides agree with TRBD1. V shed 6 bases, J shed 0 bases, and the junction held 4 bases outside the gene matches. The CDR3 extends over 14 amino acids. Looked up from germline, CDR1 is SGHNT and CDR2 is YYREEE (reference sequence). CDR3 coding DNA: TGTGCCAGCACTTTGACAGGGGGCTCCTACGAGCAGTACTTC. Translating it yields CASTLTGGSYEQYF.

Notes on this clone: The junction does not match germline at one end; this may be a read error. The rearrangement links TRBV30 to TRBJ1-5; D might be TRBD1 (6 bases). The CDR3 is 14 amino acids. CDR1 and CDR2 (germline): GTSNPN, SVGIG (reference sequence). The DNA for the CDR3 is TGTGCCTGGAGTACAGGGTACGGCAACCAGCCCCAGCATTTT. Translation gives CAWSTGYGNQPQHF.

The sample holds one count of this clone. This chain joins TRBV5-4 and TRBJ2-7; D might be TRBD2 (6 bases). This CDR3 spans 16 amino acids. The V end lost 0 bases, the J end lost 3 bases, and 16 bases lay between the germline ends. Germline lookup yields CDR1 SGHNT and CDR2 YYREEE (reference sequence). The CDR3: CASSLAGAGLNYEQYF. The CDR3 DNA sequence: TGTGCCAGCAGCTTGGCTGGTGCGGGACTTAACTACGAGCAGTACTTC.

The CDR3 bases are TGTGCCAGCACGGCCGACTTTATGAACACTGAAGCTTTCTTT. Translation gives CASTADFMNTEAFF. The rearrangement uses TRBV28 and TRBJ1-1; D uncertain. The germline gives CDR1 MDHEN, CDR2 SYDVKM. Trimming cost V 7 bases and J 0 bases, with 12 bases left between them. This CDR3 is built from 14 residues.

The chain combines TRBV2 with TRBJ1-4; possibly TRBD1 for D (6 bases). The ends were cut back, 10 bases at V and 1 base at J, with 10 bases in the middle. The germline CDR1 and CDR2 sequences are SNHLY and FYNNEI. The CDR3 covers 13 residues. The chain's CDR3 is CATHRVTNEKLFF. CDR3 nucleotide sequence: TGTGCCACCCACAGGGTAACTAATGAAAAACTGTTTTTT.

This clone counts as hyperexpanded. The genes are TRBV9 and TRBJ1-4; TRBD1 matches at 9 bases. Germline CDR1 is SGDLS and CDR2 is YYNGEE. Losses at the gene ends were 3 bases for V and 8 bases for J; bases not matched to a gene: 8. CDR3 length equals 15 residues. CDR3 in amino acids: CASSAGQGGKEKLFF. CDR3 bases: TGTGCCAGCAGCGCGGGACAGGGCGGAAAGGAAAAACTGTTTTTT.

Turning to this clone: The sample contains more than one DNA sequence encoding this CDR3. V is TRBV18 and J is TRBJ1-3, with D tentatively TRBD1 (5 bases). The CDR3 has 15 residues. The germline V gene has CDR1 KGHSH and CDR2 LQKENI. Trimming took off 2 bases at V and 6 bases at J, with 14 bases between the two ends. CDR3 residues: CASSPSEGVENTIYF. DNA of the CDR3: TGTGCCAGCTCACCATCAGAAGGGGTTGAAAACACCATATATTTT. Combining the CDR3 with reference TRBV18 and TRBJ1-3 gives the whole variable domain NAGVMQNPRHLVRRRGQEARLRCSPMKGHSHVYWYRQLPEEGLKFMVYLQKENIIDESGMPKERFSAEFPKEGPSILRIQQVVRGDSAAYFCASSPSEGVENTIYFGEGSWLTVV.

This clone has just a few counts. The rearrangement uses TRBV28 and TRBJ2-7, with 10 bases lining up with TRBD2. The V gene's germline CDR1 is MDHEN and CDR2 SYDVKM. With 2 bases clipped from V and 0 bases from J, the junction kept 1 base outside the gene matches. The CDR3 is 15 amino acids. This CDR3 reads CASSLSGRASYEQYF. The CDR3 DNA sequence: TGTGCCAGCAGTTTAAGCGGGAGGGCCTCCTACGAGCAGTACTTC.

The rearrangement joins TRBV7-2 to TRBJ2-2; 11 bases are a match to TRBD2. Germline lookup yields CDR1 SGHTA and CDR2 FQGNSA. The CDR3 spans 16 residues. V was pared by 3 bases and J by 4 bases, with 4 bases of the junction left unmatched. The CDR3 is CASSFGGLAGTGELFF. The CDR3 region has the DNA TGTGCCAGCAGCTTCGGAGGACTAGCGGGCACCGGGGAGCTGTTTTTT.

The chain is built from TRBV2 and TRBJ2-4; 7 bases are a match to TRBD1. V dropped 2 bases and J dropped 1; count of bases not matched to a gene: 5. The CDR3 has 16 amino acids. Germline lookup yields CDR1 SNHLY and CDR2 FYNNEI. As DNA, the CDR3 is TGTGCCAGCAGTGAAAAGGGGGCAGAGGCCAAAAACATTCAGTACTTC. Translating gives CASSEKGAEAKNIQYF.

V and J are TRBV5-1 and TRBJ1-1; D uncertain. V gave up 2 bases and J gave up 0 bases, with 5 bases separating them. The germline V gene has CDR1 SGHRS and CDR2 YFSETQ. The length of the CDR3 is 13 residues. CDR3 sequence reads: CASSFVLNTEAFF. The CDR3 DNA sequence: TGCGCCAGCAGCTTCGTGTTGAACACTGAAGCTTTCTTT.

The chain uses TRBV18 and TRBJ2-1, with 8 bases aligning to TRBD2. CDR3 length: 16 residues. The V and J ends lost 1 base and 3 bases, in that order; junction bases with no gene match: 5. The germline V gene encodes CDR1 KGHSH and CDR2 LQKENI. CDR3: CASSPLGGGVYNEQFF. CDR3 DNA: TGTGCCAGCTCACCACTCGGGGGGGGAGTCTACAATGAGCAGTTCTTC.

Comments on this clone: Other DNA sequences of this sample code for an identical CDR3. The J gene is TRBJ2-2, the V gene TRBV4-2; 8 bases fit TRBD1. This CDR3 contains 18 residues. Germline V gene data show CDR1 as LGHNA and CDR2 as YNFKEQ. V shed 4 bases, J shed 4 bases, and the junction held 14 bases outside the gene matches. CDR3 in amino acids: CASSLFFSGGVGTGELFF. CDR3 sequence (DNA): TGTGCCAGCAGCCTATTCTTCTCAGGGGGCGTCGGCACCGGGGAGCTGTTTTTT.

Turning to this clone: One junction end disagrees with the germline gene, perhaps due to a read error. The chain carries TRBV2 and TRBJ1-1; D gene unclear. This CDR3 has 13 amino acids. CDR1 is SNHLY, CDR2 FYNNEI, per germline. CDR3 nucleotides: TGTGCCAGCAGTGGGCGGATGAACATTGAAGCTTTCTTT. It is translated as CASSGRMNIEAFF.

The chain combines TRBV28 with TRBJ1-2, with D uncertain. Germline CDR1 and CDR2: MDHEN and SYDVKM. CDR3 length: 11 residues. V shed 3 bases and J shed 4 bases, with 3 bases lying between them. The CDR3 spells CASSLSYGYTF. The CDR3, as DNA: TGTGCCAGCAGTTTGAGCTATGGCTACACCTTC.

J is TRBJ1-6 and V is TRBV28; D is unresolved. The CDR3 is 14 amino acids. Trimming removed 6 bases at V and 7 bases at J, with 13 bases between. Germline loops: CDR1 MDHEN, CDR2 SYDVKM. The CDR3 loop reads CASSNPVRNSPLHF. In DNA, the CDR3 is TGTGCCAGCAGCAATCCCGTGCGCAATTCACCCCTCCACTTT.

This clone has only one observation. V is TRBV5-1 and J is TRBJ2-2; D is unclear. Trimming shortened V by 9 bases and J by 0 bases, and 9 bases separated the two germline ends. The CDR3 sequence is 13 residues long. CDR1 SGHRS and CDR2 YFSETQ come from the germline V gene. In nucleotides, the CDR3 is TGCGCCATCACAACCCCGAACACCGGGGAGCTGTTTTTT. This codes for CAITTPNTGELFF.

In its sample, this clone was seen once. The CDR3 bases are TGTGCCAGCAGTTTACTCGGGACTTTCTACAATGAGCAGTTCTTC. It specifies CASSLLGTFYNEQFF. J is TRBJ2-1 and V is TRBV14; D is possibly TRBD2 (6 bases). The ends were cut back, 6 bases at V and 3 bases at J, with 15 bases in the middle. Germline CDR1 SGHDN, CDR2 FVKESK. The CDR3 contains 15 residues.

The genes are TRBV7-9 and TRBJ2-7, with 8 bases that match TRBD1. J was trimmed by 7 bases and V by 7 bases; bases with no gene match: 12. Germline lookup yields CDR1 SEHNR and CDR2 FQNEAQ (reference sequence). This CDR3 contains 14 residues. CDR3 sequence (DNA): TGTGCCAGCAACCCCGGGACAGGAGACATTGAGCAGTACTTC. Protein sequence: CASNPGTGDIEQYF.

Comment on this clone: A read error may produce the germline difference seen at one junction end. This chain links TRBV7-8 with TRBJ2-1; TRBD2 matches at 9 bases. Germline V gives CDR1 SGHVS, CDR2 FQNEAQ. The CDR3 has 15 residues. CDR3 sequence: CTSSLGLARNNEQFF. CDR3 DNA sequence: TGTACCAGCAGCTTAGGACTAGCGAGAAACAATGAGCAGTTCTTC.

This chain joins TRBV4-1 and TRBJ1-2; no firm D call. V lost 0 bases and J lost 2, with 13 bases in between. The V gene's germline CDR1 is MGHRA and CDR2 YSYEKL. The CDR3 is 16 amino acids. The CDR3 DNA is TGCGCCAGCAGCCAAGAAGGTTTAACAGCAAACTATGGCTACACCTTC. It translates to CASSQEGLTANYGYTF.